This T cell receptor (beta chain) was identified during a study of blood T cells in healthy people across ages. A second PCR of 7 to 11 cycles used a sample-barcoded 5' primer and a J-beta primer mix. TCRdb redid the calling of the 5' RACE reads with MiXCR, one entry per CDR3 protein. This table holds fewer than 1,200,000 distinct CDR3 sequences, less than 25% found once. This CDR3 spans 15 amino acids. Germline V gives CDR1 MDHEN, CDR2 SYDVKM. Comments on this clonotype: The antigen is undetermined.

Study outcomes and limitations: As age increased, TCR beta diversity per million T cells fell in a roughly linear fashion. Both higher diversity and more naive CD4+ cells marked long-lived donors when set against aged donors.

The sample also formed part of further work on T cells of mothers and their children.

This chain connects TRBV28 to TRBJ2-7, with TRBD2 as a possible D gene (5 bases). The DNA matches TRBJ2-5 better at its end, which makes the J call doubtful. The clonotype comes from a girl aged 2 to 10 in good health. Sequencing was done on a sample of blood. The CDR3 coding sequence is TGTGCCAGCAGCGCTTTGTTGGGAGAGGACGGGACCCAGTACTTC. Encoded protein: CASSALLGEDGTQYF.